This T cell receptor beta chain was recorded in a study of regulatory T cells in long-lasting Graves disease (dated by TCRdb to the early 2020s). Regarding the complete study: Antithyroid drugs had been taken for less than 3 months by newly diagnosed Graves' disease patients. The study was registered as a clinical trial and conducted in China. Persistent Graves' disease patients were compared with newly diagnosed Graves' disease patients by peripheral blood TCR sequencing and RNA sequencing. A total of around 35 samples underwent TCR sequencing, from about 13 patients with persistent Graves' disease and 20 or so patients with newly diagnosed Graves' disease. Broad study findings and their caveats: Persistent disease showed preferential use of TRBV28, TRBJ1-2 and TRBJ2-5, whereas newly diagnosed disease favored TRBV20-1 and TRBJ2-1. Peripheral blood alone was examined, since thyroid tissue, which constituted the primary lesion, could not be accessed. As a limitation, the authors acknowledged that the small sample size may reduce accuracy. Only the TCR beta chain was sequenced and analyzed. Compared with newly diagnosed patients, persistent Graves' disease patients had lower TCR Shannon entropy and fewer highly expanded clones, which suggests clonal expansion. Patients with persistent disease shared more public clonotypes (around 2,500) than newly diagnosed patients did (966).

Receptor libraries were prepared by multiplex PCR. These reads were obtained on an Illumina HiSeq 4000. TCR beta libraries were built with iRepertoire HTBI primers and Arm-PCR amplification of CDR3 regions. PCR products were gel purified before sequencing. For the original study's pipeline: A total of around 66 TRBV and some 13 TRBJ segments were identified across samples and were used for gene usage analysis of CDR3 amino acid clonotypes. Filtered high-quality paired reads were merged into contigs using COPE and FqMerger. Contigs were aligned with BLAST to IMGT TRBV, TRBD and TRBJ reference genes, and CDR3 was defined per IMGT. Highly expanded clones were defined as clonotypes with a frequency above 0.1%. Shannon entropy served as the measure of repertoire diversity, while the Gini coefficient captured V-J evenness. Clonotypes shared by more than one individual were considered public. TCRdb reprocessed the public reads (quality trimming at Q25 with fastp, clone calling with MiXCR) and kept in-frame beta chains. Each CDR3 protein gets just one entry, which takes the most common genes and DNA from the rows behind it. For this entry, the V and J calls and clone size follow TCRdb and not the study's own pipeline. Counted in this sample were a few hundred thousand distinct CDR3 sequences; roughly 15% of them appeared once. The top ten constitute under 20% of the sample.

As concerns this clonotype: Its target antigen remains unknown. Nothing much larger sits one base from this clone, and base qualities are not available.

Interpreted using the paper, the time point label stands for: newly diagnosed GD, antithyroid drugs for less than 3 months. For both TCR sequencing and RNA sequencing, RNA was extracted from PBMCs in TRIzol. The diagnosis of Graves' disease followed American Thyroid Association guidelines. The patients came from an endocrinology department in Xi'an, China. Each patient gave approximately 10 milliliters of peripheral blood, collected in an EDTA anticoagulant tube. Ficoll Paque Plus density gradient separation was used to isolate PBMCs, and no further T cell sorting was done. An Agilent 2100 Bioanalyzer and agarose gel were used to check RNA quality, while a NanoDrop 2000 measured RNA concentration. The germline V gene (reference sequence) yields LGHDT for CDR1 and YNNKEL for CDR2. Its CDR3 holds 16 amino acids, cysteine through phenylalanine. The only DNA kept is the CDR3, 48 bases in frame from the first base. The junction carries 12 bases between V and J, which are trimmed by 1 base and 2 bases respectively.

A further study also used this sample, focusing on T cells in Graves' hyperthyroidism and ophthalmopathy. Looking at the second paper: Graves' hyperthyroidism was defined as stable when no progression to ophthalmopathy occurred over 18 months of follow-up. The hyperthyroidism patients were between 18 and 65 years old and newly diagnosed, with a disease duration of less than 2 months. Patients with uncontrolled infections, other autoimmune diseases, pregnancy or lactation were excluded. Diagnoses were established on the basis of clinical symptoms, serum thyroxine and TRAb, thyroid ultrasound, and orbital computed tomography. The TCR CDR3 was subjected to a first round of RT-PCR using the HTBI primer set and the Qiagen OneStep RT-PCR kit. Most expanded thyroid clonotypes (frequency above 0.001) were also detected in blood, a finding suggesting that blood repertoires may reflect thyroid immune responses. In cross-validation, a model built on a 13 V-J signature told ophthalmopathy apart from stable hyperthyroidism with just under 90% sensitivity and approximately 84% specificity, and in testing the same model reached 80%/75%. In validation, the model predicted progression to ophthalmopathy with approximately 70% sensitivity and around 72% specificity, a median of about six months before onset. To identify TCR V-J signatures that set the groups apart, the researchers used a discovery cohort of 100 patients, made up of 43 with Graves' ophthalmopathy and some 56 with stable Graves' hyperthyroidism. Prospective prediction of ophthalmopathy was tested in an independent validation cohort consisting of some 18 hyperthyroidism patients and around 16 patients who later progressed to ophthalmopathy. The 100 discovery patients were randomly split 7:3 into training and test sets. The study also compared thyroid tissue and blood T-cell repertoires from 5 to 7 Graves' hyperthyroidism patients. Once sampling was done, hyperthyroidism patients were given methimazole at a starting dose of 30 mg daily, whereas ophthalmopathy patients were given high-dose intravenous methylprednisolone. A second multiplex PCR round built the libraries, followed by size selection and purification. The libraries were sequenced on an Illumina HiSeq2000 using paired-end 100 bp reads. SOAPnuke was used to process the raw data, throwing out any read that contained adapters or uncalled bases, had a mean Phred below 15, or lacked an exact constant-primer or identifier match. High-quality paired reads were merged using COPE v1.2.5, and each unique nucleotide sequence was defined as a clonotype. MiTCR v1.1 was used to align clonotypes to the IMGT TRBV, TRBD and TRBJ reference segments. The analysis was restricted to V-J combinations with a frequency above 0.0001, which together covered 99.2% of the repertoires. A TCS score was defined as the ratio of F50 (clonal expansion) to E x V (chaos), with BLOSUM62-based TCRdist applied between CDR3 peptides within each V-J. Welch's t-statistics and random forest reduced approximately 520 V-J features to 13, which were used in a naive Bayes classifier (R e1071). No statistical method was used to set the sample size in advance, and investigators knew the group allocation. According to the paper, TCR Vbeta CDR3 sequencing was carried out on roughly 130 peripheral blood samples, which came from over 40 ophthalmopathy, 75 or so hyperthyroidism and approximately 17 progressor patients.

The rearrangement combines TRBV3-1 with TRBJ1-5; TRBD1 is perhaps the D gene, given 6 matching bases. The clonotype originates from a woman in her fifties or sixties with Graves disease. Donor details come from another sample of the same person, matched by shared clones. The material was peripheral blood mononuclear cells (PBMCs), obtained at new diagnosis, from a patient treated with antithyroid drugs. The bases are TGTGCCAGCAGCCAAGGGGGGCCGACTGGCAATCAGCCCCAGCATTTT. Its protein reads: CASSQGGPTGNQPQHF.